These 14 T cell receptor beta chains came from one sample sequenced in a study of CD8 T cells in Susac syndrome. RNA was extracted with the RNeasy kit, and a quantity of roughly 0.45 to 1 ug was reverse transcribed using random hexamers. TCRdb recomputed calls from the immunoSEQ multiplex PCR reads with MiXCR, one row per CDR3 protein. The profile shows 120,000 to 150,000 distinct CDR3 sequences, roughly 95% of them singletons. Sequencing input: CD4+ T cells from PBMCs. The receptor source for this set is a human donor with Susac syndrome.

This chain uses TRBV15 with TRBJ2-7; the D is unclear. The V gene lost 0 bases and the J gene lost 2 bases, with 8 bases spanning the gap. The germline V gene encodes CDR1 LNHNV and CDR2 YYDKDF (reference sequence). This CDR3 has 14 amino acids. The chain's CDR3 is CATSRDKGPYEQYF. The CDR3 DNA sequence: TGTGCCACCAGCAGAGATAAGGGCCCCTACGAGCAGTACTTC.

This rearrangement joins TRBV20-1 to TRBJ2-4; TRBD2 matches 9 bases. V dropped 8 bases and J dropped 1; count of bases not matched to a gene: 6. The CDR3 runs to 14 residues. Germline V gene data show CDR1 as DFQATT and CDR2 as SNEGSKA (reference sequence). CDR3 in amino acids: CSSSGSSAKNIQYF. The CDR3 DNA sequence: TGCAGTAGTAGCGGGAGCTCCGCCAAAAACATTCAGTACTTC.

This clonotype was seen once. The chain has TRBV20-1 and TRBJ1-1; no reliable D call. CDR1 is DFQATT and CDR2 is SNEGSKA in the germline V gene (reference sequence). This CDR3 comprises 12 residues. V lost 2 bases and J 4 bases, leaving 8 bases between the germline ends. DNA for the CDR3: TGCAGTGCTAGACCCCGGTTCACTGAAGCTTTCTTT. It is translated as CSARPRFTEAFF.

This clonotype has only one observation. V and J are TRBV5-1 and TRBJ2-1; D is possibly TRBD2 (5 bases). Germline lookup yields CDR1 SGHRS and CDR2 YFSETQ. Deletions cut 0 bases from V and 8 bases from J, with 15 bases between. The CDR3 has 15 residues. The CDR3: CASSLESRTRDEQFF. In DNA form, the CDR3 reads TGCGCCAGCAGCTTGGAGTCCCGCACGCGGGATGAGCAGTTCTTC.

CDR3 sequence (DNA): TGTGCCAGCAGCTTTCGCCGAGAGCAGTTCTTC. This sequence encodes CASSFRREQFF. This chain joins TRBV5-6 and TRBJ2-1; D remains unclear. In germline, CDR1 is SGHDT, CDR2 YYEEEE. The CDR3 totals 11 residues. Between the trimmed V and J ends, which lost 2 bases and 10 bases, there was a span of 7 bases. The whole variable domain, remainder taken from reference TRBV5-6 and TRBJ2-1, is DAGVTQSPTHLIKTRGQQVTLRCSPKSGHDTVSWYQQALGQGPQFIFQYYEEEERQRGNFPDRFSGHQFPNYSSELNVNALLLGDSALYLCASSFRREQFFGPGTRLTVL.

The chain couples TRBV20-1 to TRBJ2-1, with TRBD2 matching 8 bases. The CDR3 is made up of 14 amino acids. The V and J ends lost 4 bases and 8 bases, in that order; junction bases with no gene match: 10. In germline, CDR1 is DFQATT, CDR2 SNEGSKA (reference sequence). The CDR3 DNA follows: TGCAGTGCTAAAGAGCGGGAGACCTCGGATGAGCAGTTCTTC. Protein sequence: CSAKERETSDEQFF.

This sequence joins TRBV29-1 and TRBJ1-6; D gene uncertain. V was pared by 6 bases and J by 0 bases, with 6 bases between. This CDR3 has 13 residues. Germline CDR1 reads SQVTM; CDR2 reads ANQGSEA. The CDR3 protein is CSVRSSYNSPLHF. In nucleotides, the CDR3 is TGCAGCGTGAGAAGCTCCTATAATTCACCCCTCCACTTT. Using reference TRBV29-1 and TRBJ1-6 for the parts outside the CDR3, the full variable domain is SAVISQKPSRDICQRGTSLTIQCQVDSQVTMMFWYRQQPGQSLTLIATANQGSEATYESGFVIDKFPISRPNLTFSTLTVSNMSPEDSSIYLCSVRSSYNSPLHFGNGTRLTVT.

The rearrangement links TRBV29-1 to TRBJ1-2, with TRBD1 matching 7 bases. The CDR3 consists of 14 residues. Trimming took 3 bases from V and 0 from J; bases not matched to a gene: 4. The germline CDR1 and CDR2 sequences are SQVTM and ANQGSEA. The CDR3 DNA is TGCAGCGTTGAGTGGGACAGAACTAACTATGGCTACACCTTC. Translated: CSVEWDRTNYGYTF.

The rearrangement uses TRBV19 and TRBJ2-1; D ambiguous. From germline, CDR1 is LNHDA and CDR2 SQIVND (reference sequence). The V and J ends lost 1 base and 10 bases respectively, with 8 bases between them. The CDR3 runs 12 residues. The CDR3 region is CASSIARNEQFF. For the CDR3, the DNA is TGTGCCAGTAGTATAGCAAGGAACGAGCAGTTCTTC.

The V call is TRBV12-3 or TRBV12-4, the J call TRBJ2-2; D gene ambiguous. The germline V and J ends were trimmed by 2 bases and 1 base, with 14 bases remaining between them. CDR3 length equals 17 residues. The CDR3 DNA sequence: TGTGCCAGCAGTTTAAGAGTAGTTTCGGAGAACACCGGGGAGCTGTTTTTT. This codes for CASSLRVVSENTGELFF.

The chain combines TRBV12-3 or TRBV12-4 with TRBJ2-1; no definite D call. The CDR3 is 15 amino acids. Trimming shortened V by 6 bases and J by 0 bases, and 12 bases separated the two germline ends. The CDR3, as DNA: TGTGCCAGCAGGCCCCAGTCGAGCTCCTACAATGAGCAGTTCTTC. The encoded protein is CASRPQSSSYNEQFF.

This clonotype was seen a handful of times. The chain employs TRBV6-5 and TRBJ1-1; tentatively, D is TRBD1 (5 bases). Germline loops: CDR1 MNHEY, CDR2 SVGAGI. The CDR3 is made up of 15 amino acids. V lost 0 bases to trimming and J lost 0 bases, with 8 bases between them. In DNA, the CDR3 is TGTGCCAGCAGTTACTCCTGGACACTGAACACTGAAGCTTTCTTT. It specifies CASSYSWTLNTEAFF.

The chain combines TRBV20-1 with TRBJ2-3; D may be TRBD2 (6 bases). V was shortened by 1 base and J by 3 bases, with 14 bases between the two germline ends. The CDR3 is 15 residues long. In germline, CDR1 is DFQATT, CDR2 SNEGSKA (reference sequence). Here the CDR3 DNA reads TGCAGTGCTAGAGTGGGGGGAGACGGGACAGATACGCAGTATTTT. Its protein product is CSARVGGDGTDTQYF.

Here the CDR3 reads CASSQDWGSGNEQFF. The DNA for the CDR3 is TGTGCCAGCAGCCAAGACTGGGGTAGCGGCAATGAGCAGTTCTTC. The J gene is TRBJ2-1, the V gene TRBV4-2; tentative D call: TRBD2 (6 bases). This CDR3 spans 15 amino acids. The germline gives CDR1 LGHNA, CDR2 YNFKEQ. V gave up 0 bases and J gave up 6 bases, with 12 bases separating them.